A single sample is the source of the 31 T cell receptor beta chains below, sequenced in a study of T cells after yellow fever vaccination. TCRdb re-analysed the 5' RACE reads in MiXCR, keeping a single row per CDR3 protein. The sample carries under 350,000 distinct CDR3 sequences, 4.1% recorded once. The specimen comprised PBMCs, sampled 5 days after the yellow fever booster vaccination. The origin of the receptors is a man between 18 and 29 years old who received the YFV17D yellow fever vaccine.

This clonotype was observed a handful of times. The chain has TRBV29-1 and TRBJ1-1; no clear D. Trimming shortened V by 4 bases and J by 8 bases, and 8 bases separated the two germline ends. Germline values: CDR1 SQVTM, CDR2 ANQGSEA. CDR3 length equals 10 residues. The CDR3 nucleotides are TGCAGCGTTGGGTTTGTGGAAGCTTTCTTT. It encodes CSVGFVEAFF.

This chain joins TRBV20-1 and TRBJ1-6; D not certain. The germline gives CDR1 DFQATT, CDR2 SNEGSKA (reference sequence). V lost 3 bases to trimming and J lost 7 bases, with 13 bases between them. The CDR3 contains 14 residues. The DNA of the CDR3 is TGCAGTGCTAGGGCGACACTACTCAATTCACCCCTCCACTTT. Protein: CSARATLLNSPLHF.

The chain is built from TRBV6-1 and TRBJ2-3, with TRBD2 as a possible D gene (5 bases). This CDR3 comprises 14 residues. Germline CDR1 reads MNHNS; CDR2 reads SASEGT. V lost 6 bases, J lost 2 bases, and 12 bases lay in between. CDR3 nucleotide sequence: TGTGCCAGCAGGACACCTAGCCACACAGATACGCAGTATTTT. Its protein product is CASRTPSHTDTQYF.

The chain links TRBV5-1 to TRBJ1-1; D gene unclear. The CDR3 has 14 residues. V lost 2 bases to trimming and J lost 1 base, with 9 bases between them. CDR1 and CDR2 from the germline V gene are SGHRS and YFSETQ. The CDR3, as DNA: TGCGCCAGCAGCTTCGAAGGAGGGAACACTGAAGCTTTCTTT. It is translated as CASSFEGGNTEAFF.

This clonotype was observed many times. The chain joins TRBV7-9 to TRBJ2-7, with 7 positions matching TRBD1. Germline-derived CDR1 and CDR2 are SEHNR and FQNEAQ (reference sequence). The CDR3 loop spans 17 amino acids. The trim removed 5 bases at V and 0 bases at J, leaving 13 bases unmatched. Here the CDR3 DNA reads TGTGCCAGCAGCCCACCGACAGGGATTGCCCTCTCCTACGAGCAGTACTTC. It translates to CASSPPTGIALSYEQYF.

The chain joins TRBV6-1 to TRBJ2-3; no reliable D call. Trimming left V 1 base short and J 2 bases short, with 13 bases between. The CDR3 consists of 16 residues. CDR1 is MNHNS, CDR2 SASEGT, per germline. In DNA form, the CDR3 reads TGTGCCAGCAGTGAAGAATCGTACCCTCTCACAGATACGCAGTATTTT. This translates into CASSEESYPLTDTQYF.

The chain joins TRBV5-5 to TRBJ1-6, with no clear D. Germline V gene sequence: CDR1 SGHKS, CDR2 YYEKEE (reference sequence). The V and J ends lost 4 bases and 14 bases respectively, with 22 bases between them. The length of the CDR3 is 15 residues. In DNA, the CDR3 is TGTGCCAGCAGCCCTAGACCCCTCGCCGGGGTGACCCTCCACTTT. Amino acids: CASSPRPLAGVTLHF.

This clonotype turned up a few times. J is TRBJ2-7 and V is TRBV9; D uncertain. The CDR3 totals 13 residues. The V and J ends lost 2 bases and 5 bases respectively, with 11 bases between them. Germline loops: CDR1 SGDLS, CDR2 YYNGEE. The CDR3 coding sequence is TGTGCCAGCAGCGTTGGGTTGAACGACGAGCAGTACGTC. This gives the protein CASSVGLNDEQYV.

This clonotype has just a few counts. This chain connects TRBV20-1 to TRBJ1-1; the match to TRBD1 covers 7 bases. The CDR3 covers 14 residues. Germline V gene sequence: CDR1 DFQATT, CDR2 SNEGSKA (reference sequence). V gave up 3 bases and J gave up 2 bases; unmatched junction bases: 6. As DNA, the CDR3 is TGCAGTGCTAGGAGGACAGGCCTTAACACTGAAGCTTTCTTT. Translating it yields CSARRTGLNTEAFF.

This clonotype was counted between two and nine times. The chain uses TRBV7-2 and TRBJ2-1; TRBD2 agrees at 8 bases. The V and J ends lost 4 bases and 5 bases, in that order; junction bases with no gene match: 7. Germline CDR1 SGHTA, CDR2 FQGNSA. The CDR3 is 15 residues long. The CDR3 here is CASSSRRGGHNEQFF. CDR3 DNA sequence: TGTGCCAGCAGCTCGAGACGGGGGGGCCACAATGAGCAGTTCTTC.

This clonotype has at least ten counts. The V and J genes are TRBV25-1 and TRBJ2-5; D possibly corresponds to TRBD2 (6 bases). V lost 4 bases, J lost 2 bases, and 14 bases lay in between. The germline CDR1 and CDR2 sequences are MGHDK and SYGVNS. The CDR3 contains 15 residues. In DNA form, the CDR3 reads TGTGCCAGCAGTGCCCTGGGAGGAAGACAAGAGACCCAGTACTTC. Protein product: CASSALGGRQETQYF.

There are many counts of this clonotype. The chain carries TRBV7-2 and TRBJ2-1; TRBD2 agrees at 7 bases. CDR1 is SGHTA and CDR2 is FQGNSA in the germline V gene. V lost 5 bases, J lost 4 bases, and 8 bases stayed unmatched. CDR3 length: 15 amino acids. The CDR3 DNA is TGTGCCAGCAGCCCGTGGGGGGGACCATACAATGAGCAGTTCTTC. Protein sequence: CASSPWGGPYNEQFF.

DNA for the CDR3: TGCAGTGCCATACCCGGATCTTCACCGCCCCAGCATTTT. Amino acid sequence: CSAIPGSSPPQHF. The chain joins TRBV20-1 to TRBJ1-5; D unresolved. The CDR3 has 13 residues. Germline values: CDR1 DFQATT, CDR2 SNEGSKA (reference sequence). Trimming shortened V by 6 bases and J by 9 bases, and 18 bases separated the two germline ends.

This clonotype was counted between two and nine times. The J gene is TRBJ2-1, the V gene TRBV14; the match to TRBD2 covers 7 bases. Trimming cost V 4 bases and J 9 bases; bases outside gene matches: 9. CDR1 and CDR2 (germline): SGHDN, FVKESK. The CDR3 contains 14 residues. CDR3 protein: CASSPGLTLGEQFF. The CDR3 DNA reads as TGTGCCAGCAGCCCGGGACTAACCCTGGGTGAGCAGTTCTTC.

CDR3 loop: CASSFPTGNQETQYF. CDR3 coding DNA: TGCGCCAGCAGCTTCCCGACAGGAAACCAAGAGACCCAGTACTTC. This chain links TRBV5-1 with TRBJ2-5; perhaps TRBD1 as D (6 bases). Germline-derived CDR1 and CDR2 are SGHRS and YFSETQ. V shed 2 bases and J shed 0 bases, with 11 bases lying between them. This CDR3 contains 15 residues.

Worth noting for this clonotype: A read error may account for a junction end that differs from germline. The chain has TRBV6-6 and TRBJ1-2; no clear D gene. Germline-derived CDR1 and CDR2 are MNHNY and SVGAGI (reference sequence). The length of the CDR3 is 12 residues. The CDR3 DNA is TGTGCCAGCAGTTACTCCGGGAGCAGCCCGGCCTTC. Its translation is CASSYSGSSPAF.

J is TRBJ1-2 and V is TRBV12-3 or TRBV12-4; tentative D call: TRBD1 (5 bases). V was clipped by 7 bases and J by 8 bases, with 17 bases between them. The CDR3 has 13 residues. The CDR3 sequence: CASTPGGGGGYTF. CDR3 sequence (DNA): TGTGCCAGCACCCCGGGGGGGGGAGGCGGCTACACCTTC.

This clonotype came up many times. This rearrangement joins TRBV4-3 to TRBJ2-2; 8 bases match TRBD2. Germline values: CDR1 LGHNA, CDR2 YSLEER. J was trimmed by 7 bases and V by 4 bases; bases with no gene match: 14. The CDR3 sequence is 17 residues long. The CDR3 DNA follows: TGCGCCAGCAGCCCGTTTGACGGGGGGGGGCATGTCGGGGAGCTGTTTTTT. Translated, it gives CASSPFDGGGHVGELFF.

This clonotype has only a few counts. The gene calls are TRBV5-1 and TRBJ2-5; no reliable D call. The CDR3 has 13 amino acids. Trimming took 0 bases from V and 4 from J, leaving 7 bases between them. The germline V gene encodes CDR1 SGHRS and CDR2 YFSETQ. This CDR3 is CASSLGHRETQYF. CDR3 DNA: TGCGCCAGCAGCTTGGGCCACAGAGAGACCCAGTACTTC.

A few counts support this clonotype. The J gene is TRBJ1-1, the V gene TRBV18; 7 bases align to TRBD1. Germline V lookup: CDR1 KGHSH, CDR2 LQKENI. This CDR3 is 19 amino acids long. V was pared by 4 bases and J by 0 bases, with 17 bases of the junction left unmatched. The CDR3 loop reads CASSLTRITGAPMNTEAFF. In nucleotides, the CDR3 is TGTGCCAGCTCACTTACTAGAATTACAGGGGCCCCCATGAACACTGAAGCTTTCTTT.

The CDR3 coding sequence is TGTGCCATCAGCCGACAGGGGGCCGGGGAGCTGTTTTTT. Translation gives CAISRQGAGELFF. The chain combines TRBV10-3 with TRBJ2-2; 9 nucleotides line up with TRBD1. The CDR3 totals 13 residues. V lost 6 bases and J lost 6; bases outside the gene matches: 2. Germline V gives CDR1 ENHRY, CDR2 SYGVKD.

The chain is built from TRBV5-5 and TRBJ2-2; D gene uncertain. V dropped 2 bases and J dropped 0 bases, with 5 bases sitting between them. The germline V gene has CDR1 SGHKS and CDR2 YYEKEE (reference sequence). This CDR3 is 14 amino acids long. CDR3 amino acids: CASSLWANTGELFF. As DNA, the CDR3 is TGTGCCAGCAGCTTATGGGCGAACACCGGGGAGCTGTTTTTT.

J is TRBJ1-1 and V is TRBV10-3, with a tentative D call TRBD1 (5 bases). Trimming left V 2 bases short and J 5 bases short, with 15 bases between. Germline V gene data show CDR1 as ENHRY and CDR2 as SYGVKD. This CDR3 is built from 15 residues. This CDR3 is CAISETRGPGTEAFF. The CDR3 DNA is TGTGCCATCAGTGAGACGAGGGGTCCGGGTACTGAAGCTTTCTTT.

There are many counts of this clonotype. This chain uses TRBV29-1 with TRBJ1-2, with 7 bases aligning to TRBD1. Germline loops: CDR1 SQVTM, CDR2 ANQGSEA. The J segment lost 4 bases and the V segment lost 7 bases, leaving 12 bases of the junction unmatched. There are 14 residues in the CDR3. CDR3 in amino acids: CSATDRQGGYGYTF. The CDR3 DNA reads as TGCAGCGCTACCGATCGACAGGGAGGCTATGGCTACACCTTC.

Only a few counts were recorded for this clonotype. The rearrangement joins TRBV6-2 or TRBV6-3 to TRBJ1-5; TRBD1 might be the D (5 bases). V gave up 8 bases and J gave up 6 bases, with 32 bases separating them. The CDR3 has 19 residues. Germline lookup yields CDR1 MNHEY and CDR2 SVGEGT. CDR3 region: CASSSGEQDAGFVTQPQHF. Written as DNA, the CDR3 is TGTGCCAGCTCATCGGGTGAACAGGACGCAGGTTTTGTAACTCAGCCCCAGCATTTT.

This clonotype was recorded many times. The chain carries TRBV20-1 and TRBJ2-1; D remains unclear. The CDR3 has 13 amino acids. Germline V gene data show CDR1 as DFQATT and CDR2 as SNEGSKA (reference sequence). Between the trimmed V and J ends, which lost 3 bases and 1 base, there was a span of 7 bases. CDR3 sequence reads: CSASKQSYNEQFF. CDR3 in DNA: TGCAGTGCTAGCAAACAGTCCTACAATGAGCAGTTCTTC.

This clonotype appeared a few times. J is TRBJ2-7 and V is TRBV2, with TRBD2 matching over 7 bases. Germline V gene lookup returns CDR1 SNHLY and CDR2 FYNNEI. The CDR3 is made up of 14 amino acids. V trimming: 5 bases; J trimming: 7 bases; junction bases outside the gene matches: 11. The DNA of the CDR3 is TGTGCCAGCAGTCAGACTAACGGGGGGAGTGAGCAGTACTTC. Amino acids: CASSQTNGGSEQYF.

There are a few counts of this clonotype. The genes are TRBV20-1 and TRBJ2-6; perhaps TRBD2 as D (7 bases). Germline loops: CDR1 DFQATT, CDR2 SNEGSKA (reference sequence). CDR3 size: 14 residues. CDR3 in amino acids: CSAGGQAGANVLTF. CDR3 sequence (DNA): TGCAGCGCCGGGGGGCAAGCCGGGGCCAACGTCCTGACTTTC.

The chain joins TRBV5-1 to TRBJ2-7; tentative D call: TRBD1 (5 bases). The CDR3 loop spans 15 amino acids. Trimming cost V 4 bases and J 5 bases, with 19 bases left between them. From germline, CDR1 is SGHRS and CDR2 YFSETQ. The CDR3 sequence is CASSARPGAVDEQYV. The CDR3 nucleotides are TGCGCCAGCAGCGCGAGGCCTGGGGCTGTGGACGAGCAGTACGTC.

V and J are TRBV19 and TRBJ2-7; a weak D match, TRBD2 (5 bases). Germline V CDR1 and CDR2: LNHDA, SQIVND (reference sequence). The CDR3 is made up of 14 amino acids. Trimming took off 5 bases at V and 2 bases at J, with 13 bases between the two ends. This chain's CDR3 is CASSAASAAYEQYF. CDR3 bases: TGTGCCAGTAGTGCGGCCTCAGCGGCCTACGAGCAGTACTTC.

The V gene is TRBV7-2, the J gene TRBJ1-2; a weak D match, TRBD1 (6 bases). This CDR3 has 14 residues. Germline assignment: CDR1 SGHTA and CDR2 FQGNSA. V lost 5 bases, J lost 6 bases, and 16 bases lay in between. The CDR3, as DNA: TGTGCCAGCAGCAACTACCGGGGGCGGGATGGCTACACCTTC. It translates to CASSNYRGRDGYTF.